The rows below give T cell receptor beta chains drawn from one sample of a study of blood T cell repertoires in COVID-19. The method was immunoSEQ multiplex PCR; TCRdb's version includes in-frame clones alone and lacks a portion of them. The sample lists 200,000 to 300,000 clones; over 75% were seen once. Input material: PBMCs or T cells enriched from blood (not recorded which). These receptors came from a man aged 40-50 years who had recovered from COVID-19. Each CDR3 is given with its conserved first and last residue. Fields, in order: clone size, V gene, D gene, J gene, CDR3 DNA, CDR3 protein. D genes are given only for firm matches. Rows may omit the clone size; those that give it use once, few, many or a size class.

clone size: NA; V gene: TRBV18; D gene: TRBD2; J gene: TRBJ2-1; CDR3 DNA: TGTGCCAGCGCTAAACTACTAGCGGGGGGGGAATACAATGAGCAGTTCTTC; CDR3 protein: CASAKLLAGGEYNEQFF
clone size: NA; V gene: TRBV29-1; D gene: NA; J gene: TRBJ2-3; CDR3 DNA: TGCAGCGTTGAAGGTCAGGGATCTTACACAGATACGCAGTATTTT; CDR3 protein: CSVEGQGSYTDTQYF
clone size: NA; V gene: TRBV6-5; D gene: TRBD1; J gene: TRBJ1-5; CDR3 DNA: TGTGCCAGCAGCGACAGGGGGCGTCAGCCCCAGCATTTT; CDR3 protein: CASSDRGRQPQHF
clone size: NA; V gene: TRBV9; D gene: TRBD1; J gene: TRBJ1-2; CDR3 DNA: TGTGCCAGCAGCGTAGTCGGGACAGCTAACTATGGCTACACCTTC; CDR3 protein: CASSVVGTANYGYTF
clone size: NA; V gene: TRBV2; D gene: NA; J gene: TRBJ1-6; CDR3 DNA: TGTGCCAGCGGACAGTCCTCCTATAATTCACCCCTCCACTTT; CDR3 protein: CASGQSSYNSPLHF
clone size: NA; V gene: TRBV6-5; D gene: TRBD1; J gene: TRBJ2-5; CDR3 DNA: TGTGCCATCCGGGACAGGGAACGACCGGAGACCCAGTACTTC; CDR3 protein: CAIRDRERPETQYF
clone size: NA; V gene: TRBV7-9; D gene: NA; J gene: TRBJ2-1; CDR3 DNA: TGTGCCAGCAGCTTAGAGTTCAGCCTCCACGGGGATGAGCAGTTCTTC; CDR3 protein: CASSLEFSLHGDEQFF
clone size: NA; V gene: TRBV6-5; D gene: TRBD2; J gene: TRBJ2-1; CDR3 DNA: TGTGCCACCAAAGCGGGCGGGAGATCCTACAATGAGCAGTTCTTC; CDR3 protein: CATKAGGRSYNEQFF
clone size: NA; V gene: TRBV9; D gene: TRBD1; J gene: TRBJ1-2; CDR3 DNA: TGTGCCAGCAGCGTAATGACAGGGGGCTATGGCTACACCTTC; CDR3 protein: CASSVMTGGYGYTF
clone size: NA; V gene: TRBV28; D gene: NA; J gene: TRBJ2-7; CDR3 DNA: TGTGCCAGCAGTTTTTACCTTGGGGAGGCCTACGAGCAGTACTTC; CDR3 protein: CASSFYLGEAYEQYF
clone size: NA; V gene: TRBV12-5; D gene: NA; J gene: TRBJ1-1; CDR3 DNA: TGTGCTAGTGGTTTGGAACAGAACACTGAAGCTTTCTTT; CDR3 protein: CASGLEQNTEAFF
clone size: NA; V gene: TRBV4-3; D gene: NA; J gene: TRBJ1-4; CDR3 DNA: TGCGCCAGCAGCCAAGATCTGGTGGTTCAGGGAGGCGAAAAACTGTTTTTT; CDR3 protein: CASSQDLVVQGGEKLFF
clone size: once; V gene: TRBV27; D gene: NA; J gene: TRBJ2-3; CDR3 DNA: TGTGCCAGCAGTTTAGATTTCCCTGGCACAACAGATACGCAGTATTTT; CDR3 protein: CASSLDFPGTTDTQYF
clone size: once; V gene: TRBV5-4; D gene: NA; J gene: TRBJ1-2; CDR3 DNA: TGTGCCAGCAGCCGGGACACAAACTATGGCTACACCTTC; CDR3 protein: CASSRDTNYGYTF
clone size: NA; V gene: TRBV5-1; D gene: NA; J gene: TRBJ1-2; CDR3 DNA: TGCGCCAGCAGCCCGGACAGCGACTATGGCTACACCTTC; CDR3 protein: CASSPDSDYGYTF
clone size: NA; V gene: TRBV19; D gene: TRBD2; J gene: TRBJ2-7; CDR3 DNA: TGTGCCAGTAGCCCTCTAGCGGGCGAGCAGTACTTC; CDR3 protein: CASSPLAGEQYF
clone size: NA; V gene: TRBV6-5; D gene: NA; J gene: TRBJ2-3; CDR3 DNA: TGTGCCAGCAGTTCCCCTAGGGAGGCAGATACGCAGTATTTT; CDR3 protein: CASSSPREADTQYF
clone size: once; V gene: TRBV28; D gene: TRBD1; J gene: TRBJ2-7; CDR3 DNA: TGTGCCAGCAGTTCAGCCGGGACAGGGTTTCGTGAGCAGTACTTC; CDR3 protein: CASSSAGTGFREQYF
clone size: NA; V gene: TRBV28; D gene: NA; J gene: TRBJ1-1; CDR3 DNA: TGTGCCAGCAGTTTGACAGACGACACTGAAGCTTTCTTT; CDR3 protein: CASSLTDDTEAFF
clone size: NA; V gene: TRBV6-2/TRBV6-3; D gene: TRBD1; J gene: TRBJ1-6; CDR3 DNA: TGTGCCAGCAGCCTTCAATGGACAGGGGTTTTTTCACCCCTCCACTTT; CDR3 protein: CASSLQWTGVFSPLHF
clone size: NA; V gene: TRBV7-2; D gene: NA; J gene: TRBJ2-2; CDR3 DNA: TGTGCCAGCAGCTTATTCCCGTGGCCTAACACCGGGGAGCTGTTTTTT; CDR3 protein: CASSLFPWPNTGELFF